These 12 T cell receptor beta chains came from one sample sequenced in a study of CD8+CD57+ T cells in acquired aplastic anemia. TCR beta VDJ and CDR3 profiling used genomic DNA as template. TCRdb itself ran the reads through MiXCR, one entry per CDR3 protein. Of about 190,000 distinct CDR3 sequences in the sample, approximately 50% were seen once. The material sequenced was sorted CD4+, CD8+, or CD8+CD57+ T cells (not recorded which) from PBMCs. The receptor source for this set is a human donor in good health, serving as a control.

This clonotype has a handful of counts. CDR3 sequence: CASSLEVDFSYEQYF. CDR3 nucleotide sequence: TGTGCCAGCAGCTTAGAAGTAGACTTCTCCTACGAGCAGTACTTC. J is TRBJ2-7 and V is TRBV7-8; the D is unclear. Trimming took off 1 base at V and 0 bases at J, with 10 bases between the two ends. Germline CDR1 is SGHVS and CDR2 is FQNEAQ. This CDR3 is built from 15 residues.

The chain combines TRBV20-1 with TRBJ1-1, with a weak D call TRBD1 (5 bases). Between the trimmed V and J ends, which lost 3 bases and 2 bases, there was a span of 10 bases. The CDR3 is made up of 13 amino acids. The germline V gene has CDR1 DFQATT and CDR2 SNEGSKA (reference sequence). CDR3 sequence: CSASRDLNTEAFF. The CDR3 nucleotides are TGCAGTGCTAGTCGGGACCTAAACACTGAAGCTTTCTTT.

The rearrangement uses TRBV2 and TRBJ2-5, with 8 bases fitting TRBD1. Germline loops: CDR1 SNHLY, CDR2 FYNNEI. The CDR3 sequence is 14 residues long. V dropped 6 bases and J dropped 5; count of bases not matched to a gene: 8. This CDR3 is CASRDFRDRETQYF. The CDR3 DNA reads as TGTGCCAGCAGAGACTTCCGGGACAGGGAGACCCAGTACTTC. Combining the CDR3 with reference TRBV2 and TRBJ2-5 gives the whole variable domain EPEVTQTPSHQVTQMGQEVILRCVPISNHLYFYWYRQILGQKVEFLVSFYNNEISEKSEIFDDQFSVERPDGSNFTLKIRSTKLEDSAMYFCASRDFRDRETQYFGPGTRLLVL.

The table lists this clonotype with a few counts. A much larger clone lies a single base off, so this may be a read error. V gene TRBV2 combines with J gene TRBJ1-5, with D uncertain. Germline V CDR1 and CDR2: SNHLY, FYNNEI. The CDR3 runs to 14 residues. CDR3 coding DNA: TGTGCCAGCAGTAGAGGGAATCTCAATCAGCCCCGGCATTTT. Residues: CASSRGNLNQPRHF.

V gene TRBV5-1 combines with J gene TRBJ1-2; TRBD1 is a possible D gene (5 bases). The CDR3 loop spans 15 amino acids. V was pared by 0 bases and J by 2 bases, with 11 bases between. Germline CDR1 and CDR2: SGHRS and YFSETQ. The CDR3 loop reads CASSLARATNYGYTF. DNA for the CDR3: TGCGCCAGCAGCTTGGCCAGGGCAACAAACTATGGCTACACCTTC.

The CDR3, as DNA: TGTGCCACCAGCAGCTTAGCCGGGACAGGGGCCTACGAGCAGTACTTC. Protein sequence: CATSSLAGTGAYEQYF. V gene TRBV15 combines with J gene TRBJ2-7; TRBD1 agrees at 10 bases. J was trimmed by 2 bases and V by 3 bases; bases with no gene match: 7. The CDR3 has 16 amino acids. Germline assignment: CDR1 LNHNV and CDR2 YYDKDF (reference sequence). The entire variable domain, with the rest obtained from reference TRBV15 and TRBJ2-7, is as follows: DAMVIQNPRYQVTQFGKPVTLSCSQTLNHNVMYWYQQKSSQAPKLLFHYYDKDFNNEADTPDNFQSRRPNTSFCFLDIRSPGLGDTAMYLCATSSLAGTGAYEQYFGPGTRLTVT.

J is TRBJ2-3 and V is TRBV2; maybe TRBD2 (7 bases). Germline values: CDR1 SNHLY, CDR2 FYNNEI. The CDR3 extends over 12 amino acids. V was trimmed by 7 bases and J by 4 bases, leaving 9 bases between them. The CDR3 DNA is TGTGCCAGCAAGGGGGGGGCAGATACGCAGTATTTT. Encoded protein: CASKGGADTQYF.

The table lists this clonotype with a few counts. Since the CDR3 does not end with the conserved phenylalanine or tryptophan, this likely comes from a read error. The chain joins TRBV3-1 to TRBJ2-1, with unresolved D. The germline V and J ends were trimmed by 3 bases and 9 bases, with 12 bases remaining between them. There are 13 residues in the CDR3. CDR1 is LGHDT and CDR2 is YNNKEL in the germline V gene (reference sequence). The CDR3 DNA is TGTGCCAGCAGCCAGGGCAGCCCGGGTGAGCAGTTCCTC. This encodes CASSQGSPGEQFL.

The chain uses TRBV24-1 and TRBJ1-6; TRBD1 matches at 9 bases. This CDR3 is 15 amino acids long. CDR1 is KGHDR, CDR2 SFDVKD, per germline. After removal of 3 bases from V and 11 bases from J, the junction contained 7 bases not matched to a gene. The CDR3 sequence: CATSDPGTGMTPLHF. CDR3 bases: TGTGCCACCAGTGATCCGGGGACAGGGATGACACCCCTCCACTTT.

The V call is TRBV2, the J call TRBJ2-3, with 9 bases identical to TRBD1. The J call may be in error: the DNA end matches TRBJ1-5 better. The CDR3 has 16 residues. Germline V CDR1 and CDR2: SNHLY, FYNNEI. The DNA of the CDR3 is TGTGCCAGCAGTTCACTGGGGACAGGGAGCACAGATACGCAGCATTTT. Translation gives CASSSLGTGSTDTQHF.

The rearrangement joins TRBV6-2 or TRBV6-3 to TRBJ2-3; TRBD2 agrees at 12 bases. The CDR3 is made up of 17 amino acids. Per the germline V gene, CDR1 is MNHEY and CDR2 is SVGEGT. After removal of 6 bases from V and 0 bases from J, the junction contained 7 bases not matched to a gene. CDR3 in DNA: TGTGCCAGCAGAACTAGCGGGGGGATTACTAGCACAGATACGCAGTATTTT. Its protein product is CASRTSGGITSTDTQYF.

The gene calls are TRBV7-2 and TRBJ2-1; D may match TRBD1 or TRBD2 (6 bases each). Trimming stripped 7 bases from V and 1 base from J, with 11 bases between. CDR3 size: 14 residues. Per germline, CDR1 SGHTA and CDR2 FQGNSA. The CDR3 sequence is CASTKGGSYNEQFF. The CDR3, as DNA: TGTGCCAGCACCAAAGGGGGGTCCTACAATGAGCAGTTCTTC.